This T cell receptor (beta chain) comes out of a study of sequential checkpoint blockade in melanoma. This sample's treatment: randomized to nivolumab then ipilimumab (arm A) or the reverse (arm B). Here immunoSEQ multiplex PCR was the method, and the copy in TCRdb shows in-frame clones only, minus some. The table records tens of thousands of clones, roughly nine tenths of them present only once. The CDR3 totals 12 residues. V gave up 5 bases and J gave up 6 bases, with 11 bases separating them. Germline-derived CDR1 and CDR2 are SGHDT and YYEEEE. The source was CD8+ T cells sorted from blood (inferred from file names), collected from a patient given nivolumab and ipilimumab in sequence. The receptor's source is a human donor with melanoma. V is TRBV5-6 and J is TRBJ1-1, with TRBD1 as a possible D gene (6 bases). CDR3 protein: CASRGDKPEAFF. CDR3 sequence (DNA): TGTGCCAGCAGGGGGGACAAACCTGAAGCTTTCTTT.